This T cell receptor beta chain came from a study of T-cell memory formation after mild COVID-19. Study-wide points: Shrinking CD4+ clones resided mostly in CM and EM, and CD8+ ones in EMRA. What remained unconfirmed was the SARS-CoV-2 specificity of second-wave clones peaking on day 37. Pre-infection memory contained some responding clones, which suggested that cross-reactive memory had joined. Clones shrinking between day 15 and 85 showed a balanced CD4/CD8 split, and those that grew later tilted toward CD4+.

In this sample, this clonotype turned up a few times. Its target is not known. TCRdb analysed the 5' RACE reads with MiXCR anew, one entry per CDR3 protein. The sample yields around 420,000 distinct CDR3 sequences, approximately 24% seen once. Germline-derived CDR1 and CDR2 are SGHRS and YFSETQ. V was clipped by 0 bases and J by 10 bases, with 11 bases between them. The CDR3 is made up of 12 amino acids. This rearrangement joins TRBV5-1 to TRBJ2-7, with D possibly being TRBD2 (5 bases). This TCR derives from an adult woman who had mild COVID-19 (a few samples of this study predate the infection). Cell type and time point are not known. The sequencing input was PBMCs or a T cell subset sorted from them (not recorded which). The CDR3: CASSLGGVVQYF. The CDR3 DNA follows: TGCGCCAGCAGCTTGGGGGGAGTAGTTCAGTACTTC.